These 2 T cell receptor beta chains were all obtained from the same sample, sequenced in a study of blood T cell repertoires in COVID-19. Profiling relied on immunoSEQ multiplex PCR, and the TCRdb table lists in-frame clones only, not all of them. The sample lists more than 200,000 clones; more than 75% were seen once. The sequenced material came from peripheral blood. Receptor source: a woman between 55 and 75 years old with COVID-19, enrolled during active disease.

This clone was found once. The chain has TRBV14 and TRBJ1-2; 7 bases match TRBD1. V lost 0 bases and J lost 8; bases outside the gene matches: 12. Germline-derived CDR1 and CDR2 are SGHDN and FVKESK. The CDR3 is made up of 16 amino acids. The CDR3, as DNA: TGTGCCAGCAGCCAAGATCTAAGGAACAGGGGAGGCGGCTACACCTTC. Translation gives CASSQDLRNRGGGYTF.

This clone was recorded once. This sequence joins TRBV15 and TRBJ2-7; 8 bases are a match to TRBD2. Germline CDR1 reads LNHNV; CDR2 reads YYDKDF (reference sequence). J gave up 5 bases and V 0 bases, and 3 bases lay outside the gene matches. This CDR3 is 14 amino acids long. CDR3 DNA sequence: TGTGCCACCAGCAGAGACTTAGCGGGAAACGAGCAGTACTTC. It is translated as CATSRDLAGNEQYF.